A single sample gave rise to the 22 T cell receptor beta chains below, sequenced in a study of cytomegalovirus exposure and HLA in healthy donors. The assay was immunoSEQ multiplex PCR, and TCRdb's table has in-frame clones only and misses some. The table has about 220,000 clones, about 86% seen once; the top ten hold 2.5% to 3.5%. The sequenced material came from PBMCs. These receptors were obtained from a woman younger than 35 in good health and CMV-seronegative.

This clone was seen a single time. J is TRBJ1-2 and V is TRBV5-1; the match to TRBD1 covers 9 bases. The CDR3 covers 14 residues. V shed 7 bases and J 2 bases; nucleotides not matched to a gene: 6. Germline CDR1 and CDR2: SGHRS and YFSETQ. The CDR3 spells CASREGTGNYGYTF. For the CDR3, the DNA is TGCGCCAGCCGGGAGGGGACAGGGAACTATGGCTACACCTTC.

This clone was seen only a few times. The rearrangement joins TRBV2 to TRBJ2-7; D gene ambiguous. Trimming took 6 bases from V and 2 from J, leaving 5 bases between them. This CDR3 contains 11 residues. Germline CDR1 SNHLY, CDR2 FYNNEI. In DNA form, the CDR3 reads TGTGCCAGCAGGGCCACCTACGAGCAGTACTTC. Translation gives CASRATYEQYF.

This clone was detected a few times. V is TRBV28 and J is TRBJ2-7; D possibly corresponds to TRBD1 (8 bases). CDR3 size: 14 residues. Germline CDR1 reads MDHEN; CDR2 reads SYDVKM. V dropped 8 bases and J dropped 5 bases, with 19 bases sitting between them. CDR3 residues: CASGSTGGGDEQYF. CDR3 coding DNA: TGTGCCAGCGGAAGTACAGGGGGAGGGGACGAGCAGTACTTC.

The genes are TRBV27 and TRBJ1-2; 7 nucleotides line up with TRBD1. Germline V gene lookup returns CDR1 MNHEY and CDR2 SMNVEV (reference sequence). The ends lost 5 bases at V and 8 bases at J; junction bases unmatched: 11. There are 14 residues in the CDR3. The DNA of the CDR3 is TGTGCCAGCAGTCCCTCGACAGGGTGGGTCGGCTACACCTTC. The encoded protein is CASSPSTGWVGYTF.

V and J are TRBV7-6 and TRBJ2-2; D is unclear. The V gene lost 4 bases and the J gene lost 5 bases, with 8 bases spanning the gap. The CDR3 runs to 13 residues. Germline lookup yields CDR1 SGHVS and CDR2 FNYEAQ. Written as DNA, the CDR3 is TGTGCCAGCAGCTCCCCAAAAACCGGGGAGCTGTTTTTT. Translating gives CASSSPKTGELFF.

The chain recombines TRBV29-1 with TRBJ2-7; 10 positions agree with TRBD1. The ends lost 1 base at V and 2 bases at J; junction bases unmatched: 5. The CDR3 sequence is 15 residues long. From germline, CDR1 is SQVTM and CDR2 ANQGSEA. This CDR3 reads CSVEGGGTGAYEQYF. CDR3 in DNA: TGCAGCGTTGAAGGGGGAGGGACAGGGGCCTACGAGCAGTACTTC.

The chain carries TRBV13 and TRBJ2-7; 7 nucleotides agree with TRBD2. In germline, CDR1 is PRHDT, CDR2 FYEKMQ (reference sequence). With 3 bases clipped from V and 5 bases from J, the junction kept 10 bases outside the gene matches. This CDR3 region has 15 residues. CDR3 loop: CASSLRAGVADEQYF. The CDR3 DNA reads as TGTGCCAGCAGCTTGCGCGCGGGAGTAGCCGACGAGCAGTACTTC.

The rearrangement links TRBV5-1 to TRBJ2-7, with D maybe TRBD1 (6 bases). This CDR3 has 14 residues. V lost 3 bases, J lost 2 bases, and 12 bases lay in between. Germline assignment: CDR1 SGHRS and CDR2 YFSETQ. The CDR3 spells CASSSGTMTYEQYF. Here the CDR3 DNA reads TGCGCCAGCAGCTCCGGGACAATGACCTACGAGCAGTACTTC.

This sequence joins TRBV5-1 and TRBJ2-1; 14 nucleotides agree with TRBD2. V lost 5 bases and J lost 6; bases outside the gene matches: 7. This CDR3 has 16 amino acids. Germline CDR1 SGHRS, CDR2 YFSETQ. CDR3: CASSTGLAGGVNEQFF. CDR3 coding DNA: TGCGCCAGCAGTACCGGACTAGCGGGAGGAGTCAATGAGCAGTTCTTC. Supplemented by reference TRBV5-1 and TRBJ2-1, the full variable domain reads KAGVTQTPRYLIKTRGQQVTLSCSPISGHRSVSWYQQTPGQGLQFLFEYFSETQRNKGNFPGRFSGRQFSNSRSEMNVSTLELGDSALYLCASSTGLAGGVNEQFFGPGTRLTVL.

The rearrangement links TRBV28 to TRBJ2-7, with a weak D call TRBD2 (5 bases). Germline values: CDR1 MDHEN, CDR2 SYDVKM. The CDR3 extends over 16 amino acids. Trimming cost V 4 bases and J 4 bases, with 20 bases left between them. The CDR3 bases are TGTGCCAGCAGTTCTCTAACTAGTTCCCGGCATTACGAGCAGTACTTC. It yields the protein CASSSLTSSRHYEQYF.

The genes are TRBV6-1 and TRBJ2-7, with D hard to call. Germline CDR1 and CDR2: MNHNS and SASEGT. V lost 6 bases to trimming and J lost 4 bases, with 4 bases between them. The length of the CDR3 is 10 residues. CDR3: CASRLYEQYF. The CDR3 DNA reads TGTGCCAGCAGACTATACGAGCAGTACTTC.

The rearrangement joins TRBV6-6 to TRBJ1-5; TRBD1 agrees at 8 bases. Germline V gene lookup returns CDR1 MNHNY and CDR2 SVGAGI (reference sequence). With 2 bases clipped from V and 1 base from J, the junction kept 4 bases outside the gene matches. The CDR3 extends over 16 amino acids. The CDR3 nucleotides read TGTGCCAGCAGTTACCCGCGACAGGGGAGCAATCAGCCCCAGCATTTT. Translated: CASSYPRQGSNQPQHF.

The chain carries TRBV27 and TRBJ1-1; D perhaps matches TRBD1 (6 bases). The CDR3 spans 13 residues. Germline V lookup: CDR1 MNHEY, CDR2 SMNVEV (reference sequence). V was clipped by 2 bases and J by 6 bases, with 10 bases between them. CDR3 DNA sequence: TGTGCCAGCAGTTTAGCAGGGGTAGCTGAAGCTTTCTTT. The encoded protein is CASSLAGVAEAFF.

The chain links TRBV11-2 to TRBJ2-3; D not certain. V was clipped by 5 bases and J by 2 bases, with 5 bases between them. The length of the CDR3 is 12 residues. CDR1 is SGHAT and CDR2 is FQNNGV in the germline V gene. CDR3 sequence: CASSPITDTQYF. DNA of the CDR3: TGTGCCAGCAGCCCTATCACAGATACGCAGTATTTT.

This chain connects TRBV27 to TRBJ2-1; tentative D call: TRBD1 (5 bases). Germline V gene data show CDR1 as MNHEY and CDR2 as SMNVEV (reference sequence). V lost 8 bases to trimming and J lost 8 bases, with 13 bases between them. The CDR3 sequence is 12 residues long. CDR3 coding DNA: TGTGCCAGCTCCCAGGGTATACATGAGCAGTTCTTC. This gives the protein CASSQGIHEQFF.

The chain's CDR3 is CASSSGTSVLYEQYF. The CDR3 DNA reads as TGTGCCAGCAGTTCCGGGACTAGCGTACTTTACGAGCAGTACTTC. This chain links TRBV5-4 with TRBJ2-7; 10 bases match TRBD2. Germline V lookup: CDR1 SGHNT, CDR2 YYREEE (reference sequence). This CDR3 comprises 15 residues. The junction had 9 bases not matched to a gene; V was cut back by 5 bases and J by 4 bases.

The CDR3 nucleotides read TGCGCCAGCAGCTGGACTAGCGGGGACTACGAGCAGTACTTC. It translates to CASSWTSGDYEQYF. The chain combines TRBV5-1 with TRBJ2-7, with 12 bases matching TRBD2. J gave up 3 bases and V 3 bases, and 1 base lay outside the gene matches. This CDR3 contains 14 residues. Germline V gene sequence: CDR1 SGHRS, CDR2 YFSETQ.

In this sample, this clone turned up once. V usage is TRBV29-1 and J usage is TRBJ1-3; 7 nucleotides agree with TRBD1. The CDR3 covers 14 residues. The V gene end was trimmed by 5 bases and the J gene end by 0 bases; junction bases not matched to a gene: 4. Germline V CDR1 and CDR2: SQVTM, ANQGSEA. In DNA form, the CDR3 reads TGCAGCGTTTCGACAGGGAACTCTGGAAACACCATATATTTT. Translating gives CSVSTGNSGNTIYF.

The chain links TRBV4-3 to TRBJ2-5; TRBD1 aligns across 11 bases. Unmatched junction bases numbered 5, after V lost 1 base and J lost 4 bases. This CDR3 contains 16 residues. The V gene's germline CDR1 is LGHNA and CDR2 YSLEER. Here the CDR3 DNA reads TGCGCCAGCAGCCAAGGGGGACAGGGGGGTAGAGAGACCCAGTACTTC. This encodes CASSQGGQGGRETQYF.

The DNA for the CDR3 is TGTGCCAGCAGTCCCGGGACTTGGGGCCTCTCCTACGAGCAGTACTTC. Translation gives CASSPGTWGLSYEQYF. This sequence joins TRBV28 and TRBJ2-7; D perhaps matches TRBD2 (6 bases). The CDR3 sequence is 16 residues long. The V gene lost 5 bases and the J gene lost 0 bases, with 17 bases spanning the gap. Germline assignment: CDR1 MDHEN and CDR2 SYDVKM.

There are a few counts of this clone. CDR3 region: CASSENRMFGYTF. The DNA for the CDR3 is TGTGCCAGCAGTGAAAACAGGATGTTCGGCTACACCTTC. The V and J genes are TRBV25-1 and TRBJ1-2; D perhaps matches TRBD1 (5 bases). Trimming removed 2 bases at V and 8 bases at J, with 12 bases between. Germline CDR1 is MGHDK and CDR2 is SYGVNS. The CDR3 loop spans 13 amino acids.

The chain links TRBV30 to TRBJ1-1; D remains unclear. Germline assignment: CDR1 GTSNPN and CDR2 SVGIG (reference sequence). V was trimmed by 0 bases and J by 7 bases, leaving 12 bases between them. CDR3 length: 13 residues. CDR3 sequence reads: CAWSVLRGIEAFF. The CDR3 DNA sequence: TGTGCCTGGAGTGTACTAAGAGGGATTGAAGCTTTCTTT.